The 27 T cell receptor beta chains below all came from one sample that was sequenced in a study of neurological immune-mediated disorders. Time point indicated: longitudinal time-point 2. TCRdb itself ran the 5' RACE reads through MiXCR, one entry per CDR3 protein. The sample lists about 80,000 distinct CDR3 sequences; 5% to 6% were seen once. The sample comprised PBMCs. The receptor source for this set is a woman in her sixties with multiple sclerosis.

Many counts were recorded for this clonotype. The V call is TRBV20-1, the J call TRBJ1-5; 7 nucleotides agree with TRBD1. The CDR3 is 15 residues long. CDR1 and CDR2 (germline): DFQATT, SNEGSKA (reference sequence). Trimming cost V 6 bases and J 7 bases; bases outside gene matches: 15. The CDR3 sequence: CSATPGTDRRQPQHF. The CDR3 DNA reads TGCAGTGCCACACCCGGGACAGACAGGCGGCAGCCCCAGCATTTT.

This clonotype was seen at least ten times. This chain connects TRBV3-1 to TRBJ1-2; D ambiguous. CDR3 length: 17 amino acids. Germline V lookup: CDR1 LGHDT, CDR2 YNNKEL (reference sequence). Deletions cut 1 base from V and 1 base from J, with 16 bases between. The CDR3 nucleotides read TGTGCCAGCAGCCAAGTCCCGGGTCAACAACTTAACTATGGCTACACCTTC. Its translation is CASSQVPGQQLNYGYTF.

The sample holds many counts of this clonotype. CDR3 sequence: CASSLDGYTEAFF. The DNA for the CDR3 is TGCGCCAGCAGCTTGGACGGATACACTGAAGCTTTCTTT. V gene TRBV5-1 combines with J gene TRBJ1-1; D is uncertain. Germline CDR1 and CDR2: SGHRS and YFSETQ. Trimming took off 0 bases at V and 3 bases at J, with 6 bases between the two ends. This CDR3 contains 13 residues.

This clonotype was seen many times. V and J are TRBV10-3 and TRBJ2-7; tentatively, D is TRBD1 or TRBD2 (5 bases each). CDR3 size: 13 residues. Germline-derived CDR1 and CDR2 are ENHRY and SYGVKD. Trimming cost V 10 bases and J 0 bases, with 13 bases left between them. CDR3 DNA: TGTGCCAGCGCCGGGACGGACTCCTACGAGCAGTACTTC. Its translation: CASAGTDSYEQYF.

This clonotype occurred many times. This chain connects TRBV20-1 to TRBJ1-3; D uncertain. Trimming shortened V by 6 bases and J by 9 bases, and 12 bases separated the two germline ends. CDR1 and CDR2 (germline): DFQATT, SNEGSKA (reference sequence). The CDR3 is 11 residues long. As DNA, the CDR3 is TGCAGTGCCCGAGTTGTGGGCACCATATATTTT. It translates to CSARVVGTIYF.

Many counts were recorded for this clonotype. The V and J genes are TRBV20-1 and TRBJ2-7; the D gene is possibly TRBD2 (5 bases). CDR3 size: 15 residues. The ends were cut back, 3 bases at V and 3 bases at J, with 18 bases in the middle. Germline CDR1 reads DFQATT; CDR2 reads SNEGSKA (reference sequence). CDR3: CSARGVGPRHYEQYF. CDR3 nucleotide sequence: TGCAGTGCTAGGGGAGTTGGACCCCGGCACTACGAGCAGTACTTC.

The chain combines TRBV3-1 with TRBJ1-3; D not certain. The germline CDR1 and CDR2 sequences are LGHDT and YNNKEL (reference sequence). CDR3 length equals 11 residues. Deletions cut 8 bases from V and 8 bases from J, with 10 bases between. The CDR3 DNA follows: TGTGCCAGCCAAGAAGGGTACACCATATATTTT. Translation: CASQEGYTIYF.

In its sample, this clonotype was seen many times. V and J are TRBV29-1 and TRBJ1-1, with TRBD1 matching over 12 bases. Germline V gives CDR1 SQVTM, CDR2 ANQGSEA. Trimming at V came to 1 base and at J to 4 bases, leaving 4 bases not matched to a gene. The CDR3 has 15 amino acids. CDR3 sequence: CSVEGGTGGFTEAFF. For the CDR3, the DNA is TGCAGCGTTGAAGGAGGGACAGGGGGCTTCACTGAAGCTTTCTTT.

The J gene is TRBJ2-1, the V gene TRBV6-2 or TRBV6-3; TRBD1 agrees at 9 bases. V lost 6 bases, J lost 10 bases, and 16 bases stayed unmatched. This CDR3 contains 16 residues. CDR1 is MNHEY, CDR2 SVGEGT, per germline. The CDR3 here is CASRGDPGQGSYEQFF. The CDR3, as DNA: TGTGCCAGCAGAGGAGACCCGGGACAGGGTTCCTACGAGCAGTTCTTC.

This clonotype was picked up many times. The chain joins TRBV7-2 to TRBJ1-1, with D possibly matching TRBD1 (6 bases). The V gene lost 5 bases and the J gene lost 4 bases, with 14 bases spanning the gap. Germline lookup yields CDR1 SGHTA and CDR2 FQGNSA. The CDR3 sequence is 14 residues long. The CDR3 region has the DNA TGTGCCAGCAGCGCAACAGGGTTGGGCACTGAAGCTTTCTTT. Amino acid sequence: CASSATGLGTEAFF.

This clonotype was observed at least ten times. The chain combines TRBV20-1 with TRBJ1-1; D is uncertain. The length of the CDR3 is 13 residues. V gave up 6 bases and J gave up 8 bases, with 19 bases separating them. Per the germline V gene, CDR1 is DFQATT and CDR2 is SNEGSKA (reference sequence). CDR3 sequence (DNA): TGCAGTGCCATGATTGGGCCAGGTCCCGAAGCTTTCTTT. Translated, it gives CSAMIGPGPEAFF.

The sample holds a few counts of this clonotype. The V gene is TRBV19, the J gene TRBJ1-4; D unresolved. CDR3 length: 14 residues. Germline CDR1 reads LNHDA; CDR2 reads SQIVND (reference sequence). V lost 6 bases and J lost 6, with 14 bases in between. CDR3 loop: CASSPLGFYEKLFF. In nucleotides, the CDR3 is TGTGCCAGTAGCCCGCTGGGCTTCTATGAAAAACTGTTTTTT.

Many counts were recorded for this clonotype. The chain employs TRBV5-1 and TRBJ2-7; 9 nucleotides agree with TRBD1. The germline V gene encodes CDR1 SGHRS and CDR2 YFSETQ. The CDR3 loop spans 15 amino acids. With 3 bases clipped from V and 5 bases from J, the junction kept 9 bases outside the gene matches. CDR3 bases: TGCGCCAGCAGCTCGGATGGGACAGGGCTACACGAGCAGTACTTC. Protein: CASSSDGTGLHEQYF.

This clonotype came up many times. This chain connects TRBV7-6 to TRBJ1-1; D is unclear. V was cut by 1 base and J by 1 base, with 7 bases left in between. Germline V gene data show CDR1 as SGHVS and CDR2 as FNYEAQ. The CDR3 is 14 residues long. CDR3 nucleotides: TGTGCCAGCAGCTTAGTCTTCACGAACACTGAAGCTTTCTTT. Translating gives CASSLVFTNTEAFF.

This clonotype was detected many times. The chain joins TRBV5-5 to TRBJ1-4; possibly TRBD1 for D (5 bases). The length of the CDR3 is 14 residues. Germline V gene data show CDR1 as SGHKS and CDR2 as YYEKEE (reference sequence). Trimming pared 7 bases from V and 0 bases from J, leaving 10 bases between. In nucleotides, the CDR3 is TGTGCCAGCTGGAGGACACCAACTAATGAAAAACTGTTTTTT. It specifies CASWRTPTNEKLFF. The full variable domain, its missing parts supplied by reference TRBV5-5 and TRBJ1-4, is DAGVTQSPTHLIKTRGQQVTLRCSPISGHKSVSWYQQVLGQGPQFIFQYYEKEERGRGNFPDRFSARQFPNYSSELNVNALLLGDSALYLCASWRTPTNEKLFFGSGTQLSVL.

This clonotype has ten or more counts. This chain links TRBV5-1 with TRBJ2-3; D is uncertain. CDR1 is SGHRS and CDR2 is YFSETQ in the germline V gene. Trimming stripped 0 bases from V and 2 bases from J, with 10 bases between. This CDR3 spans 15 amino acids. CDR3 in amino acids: CASSLEGRTTDTQYF. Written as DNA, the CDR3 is TGCGCCAGCAGCTTGGAGGGTAGAACCACAGATACGCAGTATTTT.

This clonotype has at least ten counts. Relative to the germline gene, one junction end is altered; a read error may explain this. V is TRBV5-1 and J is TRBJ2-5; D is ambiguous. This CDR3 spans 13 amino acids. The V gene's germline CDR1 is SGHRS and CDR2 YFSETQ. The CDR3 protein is CASSPDIQGTQYF. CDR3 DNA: TGCGCCAGCAGCCCCGACATTCAAGGGACCCAGTACTTC.

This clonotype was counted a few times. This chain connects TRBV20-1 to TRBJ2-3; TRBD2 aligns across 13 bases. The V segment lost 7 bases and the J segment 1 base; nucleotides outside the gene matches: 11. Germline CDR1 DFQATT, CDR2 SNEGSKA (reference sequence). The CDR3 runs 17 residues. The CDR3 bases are TGCAGTGTTACGACTAGCGGGGGGTTTAGCCGCACAGATACGCAGTATTTT. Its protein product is CSVTTSGGFSRTDTQYF.

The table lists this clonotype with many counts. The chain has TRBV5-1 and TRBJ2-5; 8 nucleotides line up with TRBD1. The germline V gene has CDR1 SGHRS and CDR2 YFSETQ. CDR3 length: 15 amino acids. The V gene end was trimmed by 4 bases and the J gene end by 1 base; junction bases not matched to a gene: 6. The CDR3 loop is CASSVGTGAQETQYF. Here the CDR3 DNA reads TGCGCCAGCAGCGTCGGGACAGGTGCCCAAGAGACCCAGTACTTC.

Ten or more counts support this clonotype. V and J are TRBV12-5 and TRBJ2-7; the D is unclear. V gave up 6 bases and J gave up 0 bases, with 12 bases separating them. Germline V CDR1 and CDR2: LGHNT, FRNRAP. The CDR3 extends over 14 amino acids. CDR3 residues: CASGSDGLSYEQYF. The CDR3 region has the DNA TGTGCTAGTGGCTCGGACGGGCTCTCCTACGAGCAGTACTTC.

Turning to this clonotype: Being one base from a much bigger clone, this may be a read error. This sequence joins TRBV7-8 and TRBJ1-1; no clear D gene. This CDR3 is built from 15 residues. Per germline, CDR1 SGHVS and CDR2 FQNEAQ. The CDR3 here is CANSLAVFMNTEAFF. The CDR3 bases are TGTGCCAACAGCTTAGCAGTTTTTATGAACACTGAAGCTTTCTTT.

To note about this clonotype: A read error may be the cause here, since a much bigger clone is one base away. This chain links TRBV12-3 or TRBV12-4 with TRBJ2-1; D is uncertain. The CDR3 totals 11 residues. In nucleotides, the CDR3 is TGTGCCAGCAGTTTATTGGATGAGAAGTTCTTC. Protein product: CASSLLDEKFF.

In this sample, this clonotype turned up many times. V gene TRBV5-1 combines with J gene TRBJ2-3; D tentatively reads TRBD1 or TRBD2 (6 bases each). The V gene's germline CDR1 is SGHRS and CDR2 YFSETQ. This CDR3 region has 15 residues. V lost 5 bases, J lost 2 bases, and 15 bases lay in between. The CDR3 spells CASSYSGANTDTQYF. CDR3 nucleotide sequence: TGCGCCAGCAGTTATTCGGGGGCCAACACAGATACGCAGTATTTT.

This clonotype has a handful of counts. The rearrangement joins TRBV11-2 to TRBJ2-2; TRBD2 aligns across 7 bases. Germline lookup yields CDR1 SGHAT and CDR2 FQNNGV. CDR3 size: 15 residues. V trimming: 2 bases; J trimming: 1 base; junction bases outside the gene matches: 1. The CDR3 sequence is CASSLLAVNTGELFF. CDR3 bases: TGTGCCAGCAGCTTACTAGCGGTGAACACCGGGGAGCTGTTTTTT.

The CDR3 coding sequence is TGTGCCAGTAGTCCCCGACCAGCGAGAATCACAGATACGCAGTATTTT. Its protein is CASSPRPARITDTQYF. This sequence joins TRBV19 and TRBJ2-3; D is undetermined. The V and J ends lost 5 bases and 2 bases respectively, with 17 bases between them. This CDR3 is 16 amino acids long. CDR1 is LNHDA and CDR2 is SQIVND in the germline V gene (reference sequence).

CDR3: CASSLRGSSRTYEQYF. For the CDR3, the DNA is TGTGCCAGCAGCTTGAGGGGTAGCAGTCGGACTTACGAGCAGTACTTC. The chain joins TRBV5-6 to TRBJ2-7; the D call may be TRBD1 or TRBD2 (5 bases each). Germline loops: CDR1 SGHDT, CDR2 YYEEEE. CDR3 length equals 16 residues. V lost 1 base, J lost 4 bases, and 18 bases lay in between. Based on the CDR3 plus reference TRBV5-6 and TRBJ2-7, the full variable domain is DAGVTQSPTHLIKTRGQQVTLRCSPKSGHDTVSWYQQALGQGPQFIFQYYEEEERQRGNFPDRFSGHQFPNYSSELNVNALLLGDSALYLCASSLRGSSRTYEQYFGPGTRLTVT.

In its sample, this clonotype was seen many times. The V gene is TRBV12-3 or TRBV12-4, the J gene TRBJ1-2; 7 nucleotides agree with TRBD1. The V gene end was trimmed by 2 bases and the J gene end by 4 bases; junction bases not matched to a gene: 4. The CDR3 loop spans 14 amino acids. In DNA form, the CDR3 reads TGTGCCAGCAGTTTAAGGGGACAGCTCTATGGCTACACCTTC. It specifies CASSLRGQLYGYTF.